The sequence of this TCR beta chain was determined in a study of radiotherapy plus CTLA-4 blockade in lung cancer. Study-level findings and limits: Blood saw expansion of tumor-derived TCR clones after radiotherapy plus ipilimumab.

In regard to this clone: Its cognate antigen is unknown.

Using immunoSEQ multiplex PCR, the repertoire was profiled, and TCRdb retains in-frame clones only, with some absent. Here the sample spans approximately 94,000 clones, about four fifths being singletons. Germline V CDR1 and CDR2: LNHNV, YYDKDF (reference sequence). The length of the CDR3 is 15 residues. The ends were cut back, 0 bases at V and 6 bases at J, with 11 bases in the middle. The origin of this receptor is a human donor with non-small cell lung cancer that progressed on radiotherapy plus ipilimumab. The sample in question was peripheral blood, obtained from a patient treated with radiotherapy plus ipilimumab. This rearrangement joins TRBV15 to TRBJ1-4, with no clear D. The CDR3 sequence is CATSRDTGWDEKLFF. The CDR3 coding sequence is TGTGCCACCAGCAGAGATACGGGGTGGGATGAAAAACTGTTTTTT.